Listed below are T cell receptor beta chains from one sample, sequenced in a study of cytomegalovirus exposure and HLA in healthy donors. Method: immunoSEQ multiplex PCR; TCRdb's copy keeps in-frame clones and lacks some. The table lists 150,000 to 200,000 clones, about three quarters of them singletons, with 8% to 13% in the top ten. Sequences were obtained from PBMCs. The receptors come from a young man in good health and CMV-seropositive. The CDR3 runs from the conserved cysteine through the conserved F or W. D genes are given only for firm matches. Rows give clone size only sometimes, using once, few, many, or a class for an expanded clone.

v_gene: TRBV2
j_gene: TRBJ2-1
d_gene: TRBD2
abundance: .
CDR3nt: TGTGCCAGCAGGGGACTAGCGGGAGCCTACAATGAGCAGTTCTTC
CDR3aa: CASRGLAGAYNEQFF

v_gene: TRBV19
j_gene: TRBJ2-1
d_gene: .
abundance: .
CDR3nt: TGTGCCAGTTCTTCAGGGGATGAGCAGTTCTTC
CDR3aa: CASSSGDEQFF

v_gene: TRBV27
j_gene: TRBJ2-1
d_gene: TRBD2
abundance: once
CDR3nt: TGTGCCAGCAGTCTAGCGGGAGCTGAGCAGTTCTTC
CDR3aa: CASSLAGAEQFF

v_gene: TRBV13
j_gene: TRBJ2-1
d_gene: TRBD2
abundance: .
CDR3nt: TGTGCCAGCAGCTTAGGCCTTGGACTAGCGGGCGTGTACTCACCCTACAATGAGCAGTTCTTC
CDR3aa: CASSLGLGLAGVYSPYNEQFF

v_gene: TRBV4-1
j_gene: TRBJ2-5
d_gene: TRBD1
abundance: .
CDR3nt: TGCGCCAGCAGCCAAGGGTCTAGCCGCGGGACAGGGTACGGGGAGCAGTACTTC
CDR3aa: CASSQGSSRGTGYGEQYF

v_gene: TRBV2
j_gene: TRBJ2-7
d_gene: TRBD2
abundance: .
CDR3nt: TGTGCCAGCAGCGGACTAGCGGGACCCTACGAGCAGTACTTC
CDR3aa: CASSGLAGPYEQYF

v_gene: TRBV19
j_gene: TRBJ2-2
d_gene: TRBD2
abundance: .
CDR3nt: TGTGCCAGTAGTAAGGGACTACTTAACACCGGGGAGCTGTTTTTT
CDR3aa: CASSKGLLNTGELFF

v_gene: TRBV27
j_gene: TRBJ1-1
d_gene: .
abundance: .
CDR3nt: TGTGCCAGCAGTGAGCAGGAAAATGACGCTGAAGCTTTCTTT
CDR3aa: CASSEQENDAEAFF

v_gene: TRBV30
j_gene: TRBJ2-1
d_gene: TRBD2
abundance: .
CDR3nt: TGTGCCTGGAGTCCCGCCCCGGGACTAGCGGCCCTTGAGCAGTTCTTC
CDR3aa: CAWSPAPGLAALEQFF

v_gene: TRBV28
j_gene: TRBJ1-1
d_gene: .
abundance: once
CDR3nt: TGTGCCAGCAGTTCCGGCCGACTTCCGGCTTTCTTT
CDR3aa: CASSSGRLPAFF

v_gene: TRBV9
j_gene: TRBJ2-7
d_gene: .
abundance: .
CDR3nt: TGTGCCAGCAGCGTAGCGGGTAGCGGAGACTACGAGCAGTACTTC
CDR3aa: CASSVAGSGDYEQYF